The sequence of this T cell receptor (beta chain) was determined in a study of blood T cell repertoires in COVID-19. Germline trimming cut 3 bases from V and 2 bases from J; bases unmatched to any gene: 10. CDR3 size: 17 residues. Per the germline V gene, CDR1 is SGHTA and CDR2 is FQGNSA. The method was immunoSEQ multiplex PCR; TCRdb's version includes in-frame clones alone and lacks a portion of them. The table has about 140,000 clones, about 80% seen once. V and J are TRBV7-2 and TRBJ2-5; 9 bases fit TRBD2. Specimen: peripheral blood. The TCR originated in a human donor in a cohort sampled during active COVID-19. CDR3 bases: TGTGCCAGCAGCTTGCGGCGGGGGGGCCGGATACAAGAGACCCAGTACTTC. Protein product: CASSLRRGGRIQETQYF. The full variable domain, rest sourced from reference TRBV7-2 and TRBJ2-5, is GAGVSQSPSNKVTEKGKDVELRCDPISGHTALYWYRQSLGQGLEFLIYFQGNSAPDKSGLPSDRFSAERTGGSVSTLTIQRTQQEDSAVYLCASSLRRGGRIQETQYFGPGTRLLVL.